One sample yielded the 9 T cell receptor beta chains listed below, sequenced in a study of OX40 agonist ivuxolimab in advanced cancers. Assay used: immunoSEQ multiplex PCR; TCRdb lists only in-frame clones, some missing. The repertoire has over 15,000 clones, around 80% of them found once; the top ten carry approximately 49%. The sample here was CD4+ or CD8+ T cells sorted from blood, taken in a trial of the OX40 agonist ivuxolimab. All receptors come from an adult with an advanced solid tumor such as melanoma, head and neck, liver or kidney cancer.

This rearrangement joins TRBV10-3 to TRBJ2-7; TRBD1 aligns across 8 bases. The CDR3 spans 16 residues. Germline V gives CDR1 ENHRY, CDR2 SYGVKD. J was trimmed by 5 bases and V by 3 bases; bases with no gene match: 12. The CDR3 loop is CAISDLGTGGDNEQYF. For the CDR3, the DNA is TGTGCCATCAGTGATTTAGGGACAGGAGGGGACAACGAGCAGTACTTC.

The chain combines TRBV25-1 with TRBJ2-1, with 12 positions matching TRBD2. Germline loops: CDR1 MGHDK, CDR2 SYGVNS. Trimming at V came to 2 bases and at J to 1 base, leaving 3 bases not matched to a gene. This CDR3 region has 17 residues. This CDR3 is CASSELAGGSSYNEQFF. The CDR3 nucleotides read TGTGCCAGCAGTGAACTAGCGGGAGGGAGTTCCTACAATGAGCAGTTCTTC. The whole variable domain, remainder taken from reference TRBV25-1 and TRBJ2-1, is EADIYQTPRYLVIGTGKKITLECSQTMGHDKMYWYQQDPGMELHLIHYSYGVNSTEKGDLSSESTVSRIRTEHFPLTLESARPSHTSQYLCASSELAGGSSYNEQFFGPGTRLTVL.

This sequence joins TRBV29-1 and TRBJ2-5; 8 positions agree with TRBD1. CDR1 and CDR2 (germline): SQVTM, ANQGSEA. Trimming took 7 bases from V and 5 from J; bases not matched to a gene: 12. This CDR3 has 14 residues. The CDR3 spells CSGKTGGWGETQYF. The DNA of the CDR3 is TGCAGCGGAAAAACAGGGGGATGGGGGGAGACCCAGTACTTC.

This chain links TRBV5-5 with TRBJ1-2, with D hard to call. The CDR3 is 12 residues long. V lost 3 bases to trimming and J lost 2 bases, with 5 bases between them. Germline CDR1 is SGHKS and CDR2 is YYEKEE (reference sequence). DNA for the CDR3: TGTGCCAGCAGCTCCTTGAACTATGGCTACACCTTC. It codes for CASSSLNYGYTF.

By share, this clone counts as medium-sized. V and J are TRBV7-2 and TRBJ1-1; D gene unclear. The V gene lost 5 bases and the J gene lost 5 bases, with 9 bases spanning the gap. The germline CDR1 and CDR2 sequences are SGHTA and FQGNSA. This CDR3 has 12 amino acids. CDR3 residues: CASSPRTTEAFF. In nucleotides, the CDR3 is TGTGCCAGCAGCCCCCGGACGACTGAAGCTTTCTTT. Filled out from reference TRBV7-2 and TRBJ1-1, the complete variable domain reads GAGVSQSPSNKVTEKGKDVELRCDPISGHTALYWYRQSLGQGLEFLIYFQGNSAPDKSGLPSDRFSAERTGGSVSTLTIQRTQQEDSAVYLCASSPRTTEAFFGQGTRLTVV.

The chain couples TRBV9 to TRBJ1-3; D is perhaps TRBD1 (6 bases). The germline V gene encodes CDR1 SGDLS and CDR2 YYNGEE. V shed 3 bases and J shed 0 bases, with 13 bases lying between them. The CDR3 contains 16 residues. The chain's CDR3 is CASSETGHSSGNTIYF. The DNA for the CDR3 is TGTGCCAGCAGCGAAACAGGGCACAGCTCTGGAAACACCATATATTTT.

The rearrangement joins TRBV28 to TRBJ1-5; TRBD1 matches 7 bases. The CDR3 sequence is 15 residues long. Trimming took 7 bases from V and 2 from J; bases not matched to a gene: 8. CDR1 and CDR2 from the germline V gene are MDHEN and SYDVKM. The CDR3 DNA follows: TGTGCCAGCAAACAGGGGATGGTGGGCAATCAGCCCCAGCATTTT. Protein product: CASKQGMVGNQPQHF.

V and J are TRBV11-2 and TRBJ2-7; weak D call: TRBD1 (6 bases). The CDR3 runs to 13 residues. Germline loops: CDR1 SGHAT, CDR2 FQNNGV. The V and J ends lost 5 bases and 1 base respectively, with 9 bases between them. As DNA, the CDR3 is TGTGCCAGCAGCACAGGACAGTCCTACGAGCAGTACTTC. Protein product: CASSTGQSYEQYF. The full variable domain, in which reference TRBV11-2 and TRBJ2-7 provide the parts outside the CDR3, is EAGVAQSPRYKIIEKRQSVAFWCNPISGHATLYWYQQILGQGPKLLIQFQNNGVVDDSQLPKDRFSAERLKGVDSTLKIQPAKLEDSAVYLCASSTGQSYEQYFGPGTRLTVT.

CDR3 DNA sequence: TGCGCCAGCAGCTTGGCGATTGGCGGAAAAGCCAAAAACATTCAGTACTTC. Translating gives CASSLAIGGKAKNIQYF. The chain links TRBV5-1 to TRBJ2-4, with no clear D. The CDR3 has 17 amino acids. CDR1 SGHRS and CDR2 YFSETQ come from the germline V gene. V lost 0 bases to trimming and J lost 0 bases, with 13 bases between them.